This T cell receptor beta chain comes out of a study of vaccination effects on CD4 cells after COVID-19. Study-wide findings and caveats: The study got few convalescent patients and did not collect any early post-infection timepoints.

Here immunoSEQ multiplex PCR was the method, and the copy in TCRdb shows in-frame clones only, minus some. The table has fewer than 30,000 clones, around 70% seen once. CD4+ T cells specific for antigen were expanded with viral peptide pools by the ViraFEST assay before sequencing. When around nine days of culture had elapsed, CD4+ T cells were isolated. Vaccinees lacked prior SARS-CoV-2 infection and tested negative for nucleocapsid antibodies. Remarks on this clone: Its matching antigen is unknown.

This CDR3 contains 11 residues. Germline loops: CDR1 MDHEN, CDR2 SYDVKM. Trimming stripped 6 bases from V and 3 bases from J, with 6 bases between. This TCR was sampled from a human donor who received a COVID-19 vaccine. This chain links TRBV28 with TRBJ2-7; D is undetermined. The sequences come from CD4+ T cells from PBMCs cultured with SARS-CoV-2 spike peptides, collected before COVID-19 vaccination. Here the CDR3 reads CASSSRYEQYF. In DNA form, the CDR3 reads TGTGCCAGCAGCTCGCGCTACGAGCAGTACTTC.